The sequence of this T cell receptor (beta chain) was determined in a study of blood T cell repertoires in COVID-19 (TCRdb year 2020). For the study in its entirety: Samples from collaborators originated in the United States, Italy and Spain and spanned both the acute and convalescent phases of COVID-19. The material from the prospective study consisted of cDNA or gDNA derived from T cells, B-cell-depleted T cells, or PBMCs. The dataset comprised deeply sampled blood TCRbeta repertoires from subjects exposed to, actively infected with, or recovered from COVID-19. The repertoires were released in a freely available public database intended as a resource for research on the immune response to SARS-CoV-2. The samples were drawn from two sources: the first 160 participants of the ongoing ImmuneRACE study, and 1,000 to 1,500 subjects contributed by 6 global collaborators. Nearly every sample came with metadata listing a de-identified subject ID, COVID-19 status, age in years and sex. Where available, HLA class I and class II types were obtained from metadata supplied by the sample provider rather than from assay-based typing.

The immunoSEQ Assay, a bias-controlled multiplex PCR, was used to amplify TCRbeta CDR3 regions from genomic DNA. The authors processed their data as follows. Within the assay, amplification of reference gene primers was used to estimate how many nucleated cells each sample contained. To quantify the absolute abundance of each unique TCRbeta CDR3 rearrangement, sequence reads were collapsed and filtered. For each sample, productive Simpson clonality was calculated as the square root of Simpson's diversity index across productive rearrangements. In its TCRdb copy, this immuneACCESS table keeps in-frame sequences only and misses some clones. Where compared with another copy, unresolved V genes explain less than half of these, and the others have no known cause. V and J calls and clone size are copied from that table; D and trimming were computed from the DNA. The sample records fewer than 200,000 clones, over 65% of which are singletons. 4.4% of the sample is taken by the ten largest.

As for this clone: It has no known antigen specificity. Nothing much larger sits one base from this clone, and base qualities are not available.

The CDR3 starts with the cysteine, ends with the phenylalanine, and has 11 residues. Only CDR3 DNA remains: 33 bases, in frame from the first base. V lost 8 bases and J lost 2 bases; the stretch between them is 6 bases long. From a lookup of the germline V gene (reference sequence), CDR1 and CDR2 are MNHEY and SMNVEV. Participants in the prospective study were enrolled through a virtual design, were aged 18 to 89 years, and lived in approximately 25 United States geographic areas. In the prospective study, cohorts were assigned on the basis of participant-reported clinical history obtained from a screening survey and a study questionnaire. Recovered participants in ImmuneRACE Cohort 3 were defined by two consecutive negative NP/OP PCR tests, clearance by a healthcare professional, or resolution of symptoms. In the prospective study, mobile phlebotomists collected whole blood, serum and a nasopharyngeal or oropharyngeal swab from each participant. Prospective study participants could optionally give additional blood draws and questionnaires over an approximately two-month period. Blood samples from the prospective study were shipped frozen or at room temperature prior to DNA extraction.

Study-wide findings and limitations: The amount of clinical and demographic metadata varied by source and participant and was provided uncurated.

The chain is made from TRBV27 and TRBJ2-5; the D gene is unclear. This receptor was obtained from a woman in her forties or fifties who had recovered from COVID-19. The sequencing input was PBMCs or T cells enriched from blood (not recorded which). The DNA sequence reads TGTGCCAGCCCTCGGCAAGAGACCCAGTACTTC. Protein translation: CASPRQETQYF.